Below, 3 T cell receptor beta chains from the same sample are listed, as sequenced in a study of blood T cell repertoires in COVID-19. The protocol was immunoSEQ multiplex PCR, while the TCRdb copy is restricted to in-frame clones and leaves out a portion. This sample yields hundreds of thousands of clones, of which approximately 82% are seen a single time; over 4% belongs to the top ten. Sequencing was performed on PBMCs or T cells enriched from blood (not recorded which). Receptors originate from a man aged 40-49 years who had been exposed to COVID-19.

V gene TRBV7-2 combines with J gene TRBJ2-7; 7 nucleotides line up with TRBD1. The CDR3 length is 18 residues. Germline V gene lookup returns CDR1 SGHTA and CDR2 FQGNSA. The ends lost 2 bases at V and 0 bases at J; junction bases unmatched: 13. For the CDR3, the DNA is TGTGCCAGCAGCTTAAAATTGGCCTTGGGACAGTTCTCCTACGAGCAGTACTTC. Translating gives CASSLKLALGQFSYEQYF.

This chain joins TRBV30 and TRBJ2-4, with 9 nucleotides matching TRBD1. CDR1 GTSNPN and CDR2 SVGIG come from the germline V gene (reference sequence). J was trimmed by 7 bases and V by 3 bases; bases with no gene match: 4. The CDR3 consists of 13 residues. The CDR3 loop is CAWRTTGGNIQYF. CDR3 coding DNA: TGTGCCTGGAGAACAACAGGGGGCAACATTCAGTACTTC.

This rearrangement joins TRBV6-5 to TRBJ2-7; no clear D. This CDR3 region has 15 residues. The V and J ends lost 6 bases and 0 bases respectively, with 15 bases between them. The germline V gene encodes CDR1 MNHEY and CDR2 SVGAGI. The CDR3: CASRFYGDPSYEQYF. The CDR3 DNA sequence: TGTGCCAGCAGATTTTATGGAGACCCCTCCTACGAGCAGTACTTC.